This section outlines one TCR beta chain sequence together with its context. What antigen it recognizes has not been identified. No much larger clone is present one base from it, and per-base qualities are unavailable. At the junction V is shortened by 4 bases and J by 5 bases; bases outside the gene matches: 9. From the cysteine through the phenylalanine, the CDR3 covers 16 amino acids. Only the CDR3 DNA is retained, 48 bases long and in frame from the first base. Taken from the germline V gene, the CDR1 and CDR2 loops are SGDLS and YYNGEE. The 39 donors, aged about 6 to 95 years, were systemically healthy Caucasian individuals from Russia. Each donor gave roughly 9 milliliters of peripheral blood, drawn into EDTA-treated Vacutainer tubes. PBMCs were isolated by Ficoll-Paque density-gradient centrifugation, with at least 6.5 million obtained per sample. Total RNA, at least 6 micrograms per sample, was extracted from PBMCs with Trizol reagent. The percentages of naive CD45RAhigh/CD27high T cells were determined by flow cytometry on a PBMC aliquot from every donor.

The data are from a study of blood T cells in healthy people across ages (dated by TCRdb to about 2015). About the study as a whole: In model experiments, roughly one uniquely barcoded TCR beta cDNA molecule per two T cells was captured by template switching. Using deep sequencing normalized with unique cDNA molecular identifiers, the study measured how TCR beta repertoire diversity changes with age. Donors of different ages were randomly distributed across sequencing lanes to avoid experimental bias. Four age groups were formed from the donors: young (average approximately 15 years), middle-aged (around 40), aged (roughly 58) and long-lived (about 75). For two donors (one aged 18 to 30 and one aged 80 or older), the study analyzed two additional independent replicas of 1 million unique cDNA reads from the same blood draw. The study at large found these results: Since profiling was done on bulk unsorted PBMCs, naive and antigen-experienced compartments could not be conclusively compared. The percentage of naive T cells measured by flow cytometry correlated strongly with observed TCR beta diversity. Because the CMV infection status of the donors was unknown, age-related changes in expanded clonotypes may potentially have been confounded. Compared with the aged group, the long-lived group had more naive CD4+ T cells, fewer expanded clones and increased TCR diversity, a pattern suggesting age selection. Observed TCR beta diversity per million T cells fell roughly linearly with age, and a significant reduction was already apparent by age around 44. Estimates of total diversity from one million sequenced T cells were regarded as lower bounds and underestimates.

Library preparation employed 5' RACE. Data came from an Illumina HiSeq 2500. A second about 6 to 11 cycle PCR used a sample-barcoded 5' primer and a J-beta primer mix. A unique molecular identifier was introduced onto each TCR beta cDNA molecule by a template-switch 5' adaptor carrying 12 random nucleotides. Each sample yielded at least 2.5 million CDR3-containing paired-end reads. First-strand cDNA was synthesized from all RNA with the Mint cDNA synthesis kit, primed by a TRBC-specific oligonucleotide. Following uracil-DNA glycosylase treatment, a first 18-cycle PCR with universal primers M1SS and BC2_uni_R was performed on all cDNA. Under the source paper's analysis protocol: For normalization, 1 million high-quality reads, each with a distinct molecular identifier, were randomly selected from each sample. Instead of being binned into consensus sequences, reads with shared molecular identifiers were discarded. MiTCR, with a Q25 quality threshold and the strictest error-elimination algorithm, was used for CDR3 identification, clonotype clustering and error correction. Lower-bound total TCR beta diversity was estimated with a nonparametric unseen species model using Euler transformation. In-frame beta chains were kept once TCRdb had trimmed the public reads at Q25 with fastp and called clones with MiXCR. Identical CDR3 protein sequences are pooled into one entry, listed with their most common genes and DNA. In this record, the V and J calls reflect TCRdb's handling and not the investigators' own analysis. Within this sample are 850,000 to 1,100,000 distinct CDR3 sequences, with under 40% of them counted one time only. The ten largest clones capture 13% of the sample.

Sequenced: blood. The receptor chain draws on TRBV9 and TRBJ1-6, with 7 middle bases fitting TRBD1. The clonotype originates from a young man in good health. DNA sequence: TGTGCCAGCAGCTCGGACCCCGGGACAGATAATTCACCCCTCCACTTT. It specifies CASSSDPGTDNSPLHF. Extended through the reference TRBV9 and TRBJ1-6 proteins, this CDR3 yields the full variable domain: DSGVTQTPKHLITATGQRVTLRCSPRSGDLSVYWYQQSLDQGLQFLIQYYNGEERAKGNILERFSAQQFPDLHSELNLSSLELGDSALYFCASSSDPGTDNSPLHFGNGTRLTVT.